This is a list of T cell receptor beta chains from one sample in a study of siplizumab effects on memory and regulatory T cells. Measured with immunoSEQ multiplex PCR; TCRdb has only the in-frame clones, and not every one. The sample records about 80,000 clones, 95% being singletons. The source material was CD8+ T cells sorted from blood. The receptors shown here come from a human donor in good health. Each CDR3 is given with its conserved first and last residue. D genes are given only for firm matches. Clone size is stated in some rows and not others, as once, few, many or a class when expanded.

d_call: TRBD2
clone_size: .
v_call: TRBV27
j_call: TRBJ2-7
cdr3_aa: CASSFASGSYEQYF
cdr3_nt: TGTGCCAGCAGTTTCGCTAGCGGCTCCTACGAGCAGTACTTC

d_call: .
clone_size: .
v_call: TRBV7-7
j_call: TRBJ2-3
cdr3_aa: CASSLELHRGGIDTQYF
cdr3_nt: TGTGCTAGCAGCCTCGAACTACACAGGGGAGGGATAGATACGCAGTATTTT

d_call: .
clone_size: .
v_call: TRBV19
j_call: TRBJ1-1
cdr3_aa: CASSIGGEAEAFF
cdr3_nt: TGTGCCAGTAGTATAGGTGGGGAAGCTGAAGCTTTCTTT

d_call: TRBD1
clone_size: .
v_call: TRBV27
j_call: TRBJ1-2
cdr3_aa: CASSPGQGGYTF
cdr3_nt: TGTGCCAGCAGTCCAGGACAGGGTGGCTACACCTTC

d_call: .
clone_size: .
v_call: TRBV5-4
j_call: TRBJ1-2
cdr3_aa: CASRGTSSRYVGYTF
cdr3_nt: TGTGCCAGCAGGGGGACAAGTTCCCGCTATGTTGGCTACACCTTC

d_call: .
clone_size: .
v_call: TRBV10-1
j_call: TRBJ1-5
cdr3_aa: CASSEFQHF
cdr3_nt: TGCGCCAGCAGTGAATTCCAGCATTTT

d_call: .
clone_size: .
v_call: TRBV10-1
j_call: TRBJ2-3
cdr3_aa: CASRKEGRSTDTQYF
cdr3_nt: TGCGCCAGCAGAAAGGAAGGTCGTAGCACAGATACGCAGTATTTT

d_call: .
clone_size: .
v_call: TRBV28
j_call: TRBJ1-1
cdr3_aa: CASRADRNTEAFF
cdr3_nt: TGTGCCAGCAGGGCCGACAGGAACACTGAAGCTTTCTTT

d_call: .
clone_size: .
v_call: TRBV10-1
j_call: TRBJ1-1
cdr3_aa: CASSESRVIGSTEAFF
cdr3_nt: TGCGCCAGCAGTGAGTCTAGGGTCATCGGTAGCACTGAAGCTTTCTTT

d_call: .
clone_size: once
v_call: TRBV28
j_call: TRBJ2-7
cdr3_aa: CASSRARQISYEQYF
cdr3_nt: TGTGCCAGCAGTCGAGCGAGACAGATCTCCTACGAGCAGTACTTC

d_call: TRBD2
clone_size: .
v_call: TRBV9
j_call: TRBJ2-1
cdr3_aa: CASSVGERELVF
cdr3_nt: TGTGCCAGCAGCGTAGGGGAGCGGGAGCTGGTCTTC

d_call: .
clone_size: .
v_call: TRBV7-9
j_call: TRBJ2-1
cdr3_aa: CASSSRGAYREYNEQFF
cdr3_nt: TGTGCCAGCAGCTCCAGGGGGGCATACAGGGAGTACAATGAGCAGTTCTTC

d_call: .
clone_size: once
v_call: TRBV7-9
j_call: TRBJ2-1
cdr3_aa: CASSRLNTRVYNEQFF
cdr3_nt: TGTGCCAGCAGCCGACTCAATACCCGGGTCTACAATGAGCAGTTCTTC

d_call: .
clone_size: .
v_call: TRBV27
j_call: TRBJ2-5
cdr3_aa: CASSLGETQYF
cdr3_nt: TGTGCCAGCAGTTTAGGGGAGACCCAGTACTTC

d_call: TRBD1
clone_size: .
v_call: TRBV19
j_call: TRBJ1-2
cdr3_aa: CASRWTGGIYGYTF
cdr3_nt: TGTGCCAGTAGGTGGACAGGGGGAATCTATGGCTACACCTTC

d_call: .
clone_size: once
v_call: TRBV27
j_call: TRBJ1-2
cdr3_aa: CASWTDRFYGYTF
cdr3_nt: TGTGCCAGTTGGACAGACCGCTTCTATGGCTACACCTTC

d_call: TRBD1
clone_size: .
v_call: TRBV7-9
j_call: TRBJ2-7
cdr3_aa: CASSPRDRVNEQYF
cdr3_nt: TGTGCCAGCAGCCCAAGGGACAGGGTCAACGAGCAGTACTTC

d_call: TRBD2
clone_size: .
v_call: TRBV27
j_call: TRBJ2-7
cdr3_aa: CASSGRPDSYEQYF
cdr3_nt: TGTGCCAGCAGCGGGAGGCCGGACTCCTACGAGCAGTACTTC

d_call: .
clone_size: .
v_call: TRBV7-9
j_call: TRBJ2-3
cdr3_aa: CASSFRDTYTQYF
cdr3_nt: TGTGCCAGCAGCTTTCGGGACACGTATACGCAGTATTTT

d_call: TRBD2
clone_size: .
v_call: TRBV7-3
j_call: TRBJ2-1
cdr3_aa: CASSLTPSGRANEQFF
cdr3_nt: TGTGCCAGCAGCTTAACCCCTAGCGGGAGGGCGAATGAGCAGTTCTTC

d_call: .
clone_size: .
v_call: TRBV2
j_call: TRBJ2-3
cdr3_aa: CASSTTVVDTQYF
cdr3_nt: TGTGCCAGCAGTACGACGGTGGTAGATACGCAGTATTTT

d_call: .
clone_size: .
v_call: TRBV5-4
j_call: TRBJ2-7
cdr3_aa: CASSSDYPSPSYEQYF
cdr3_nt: TGTGCCAGCAGCTCGGACTATCCATCCCCCTCCTACGAGCAGTACTTC

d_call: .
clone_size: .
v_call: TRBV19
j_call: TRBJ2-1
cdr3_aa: CASHPRPEAHNEQFF
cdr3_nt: TGTGCCAGTCATCCGAGACCGGAAGCCCACAATGAGCAGTTCTTC

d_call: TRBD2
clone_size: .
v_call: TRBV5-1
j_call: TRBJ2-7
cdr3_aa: CASSLVAGGPDNEQYF
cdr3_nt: TGCGCCAGCAGCTTGGTGGCGGGAGGGCCTGACAACGAGCAGTACTTC

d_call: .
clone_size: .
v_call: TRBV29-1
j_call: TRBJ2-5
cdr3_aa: CSVYVVSVETQYF
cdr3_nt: TGCAGCGTTTATGTTGTTAGCGTCGAGACCCAGTACTTC

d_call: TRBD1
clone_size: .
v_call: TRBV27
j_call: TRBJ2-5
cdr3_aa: CASSLLWDSQETQYF
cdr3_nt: TGTGCCAGCAGTTTGCTCTGGGACAGCCAAGAGACCCAGTACTTC